This T cell receptor beta chain was recovered during a study of PD-1 blockade in classical Hodgkin lymphoma. Study information: A 3 mg/kg intravenous dose of nivolumab was received by patients every 2 weeks. The study, taken as a whole, reports: Any patient who commenced nivolumab under 1 year after ASCT was excluded.

Stated time point: cycle 4 day 1 (C4D1), after less than 7 weeks of nivolumab. Every one of the patients relapsed after autologous stem cell transplantation (brentuximab vedotin exposure was variable). Some clones are missing from TCRdb's copy, which holds only in-frame ones; the method was immunoSEQ multiplex PCR. Of about 90,000 clones listed, roughly nine tenths were seen once; the top ten hold approximately 2.9%. This clone was observed a handful of times. Its target is unknown. CDR1 is SGHTS, CDR2 YDEGEE, per germline. The CDR3 consists of 17 residues. J lost 5 bases, V lost 4 bases, and 13 bases had no gene match.

This chain connects TRBV5-8 to TRBJ1-1; TRBD1 matches at 11 bases. Specimen: peripheral blood mononuclear cells (PBMCs), collected before the fourth cycle of nivolumab. The clonotype originates from a human donor with classical Hodgkin lymphoma. CDR3 sequence: CASSGWPGQGVRTEAFF. CDR3 bases: TGTGCCAGCAGCGGGTGGCCGGGACAGGGGGTGAGAACTGAAGCTTTCTTT.